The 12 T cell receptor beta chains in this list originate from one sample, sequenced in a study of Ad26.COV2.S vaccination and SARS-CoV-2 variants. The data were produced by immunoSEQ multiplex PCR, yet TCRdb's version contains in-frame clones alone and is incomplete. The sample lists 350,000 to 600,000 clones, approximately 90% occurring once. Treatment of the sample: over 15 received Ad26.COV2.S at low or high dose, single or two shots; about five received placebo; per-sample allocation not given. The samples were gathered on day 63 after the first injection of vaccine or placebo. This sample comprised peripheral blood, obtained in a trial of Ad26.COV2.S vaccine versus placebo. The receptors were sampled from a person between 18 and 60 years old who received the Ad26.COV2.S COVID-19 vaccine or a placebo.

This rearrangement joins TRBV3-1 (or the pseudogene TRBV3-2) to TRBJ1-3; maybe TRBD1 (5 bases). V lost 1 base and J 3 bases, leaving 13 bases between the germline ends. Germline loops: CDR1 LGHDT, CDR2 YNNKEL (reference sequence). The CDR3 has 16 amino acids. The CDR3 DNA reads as TGTGCCAGCAGCCAAGTATCGGGGCTTCGTGGAAACACCATATATTTT. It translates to CASSQVSGLRGNTIYF.

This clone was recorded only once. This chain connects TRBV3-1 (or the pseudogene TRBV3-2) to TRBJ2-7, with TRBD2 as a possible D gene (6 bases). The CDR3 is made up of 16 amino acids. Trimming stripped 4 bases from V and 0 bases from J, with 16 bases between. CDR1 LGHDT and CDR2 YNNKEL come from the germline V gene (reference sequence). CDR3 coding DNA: TGTGCCAGCAGCCCCCCATTTGCGGGACGCTCCTACGAGCAGTACTTC. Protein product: CASSPPFAGRSYEQYF.

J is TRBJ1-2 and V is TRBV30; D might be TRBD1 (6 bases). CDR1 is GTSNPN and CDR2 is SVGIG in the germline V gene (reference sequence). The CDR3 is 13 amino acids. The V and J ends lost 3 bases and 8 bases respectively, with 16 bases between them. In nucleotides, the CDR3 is TGTGCCTGGAGCGAAGACAGGACCATCGGCTACACCTTC. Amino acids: CAWSEDRTIGYTF. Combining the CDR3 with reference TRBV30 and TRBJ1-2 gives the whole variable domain SQTIHQWPATLVQPVGSPLSLECTVEGTSNPNLYWYRQAAGRGLQLLFYSVGIGQISSEVPQNLSASRPQDRQFILSSKKLLLSDSGFYLCAWSEDRTIGYTFGSGTRLTVV.

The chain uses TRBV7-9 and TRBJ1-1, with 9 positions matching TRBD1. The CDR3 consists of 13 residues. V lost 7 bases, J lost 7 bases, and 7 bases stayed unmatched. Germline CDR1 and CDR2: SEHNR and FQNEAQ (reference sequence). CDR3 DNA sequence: TGTGCCAGCAACCGGGACAGGGTCGGTGAAGCTTTCTTT. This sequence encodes CASNRDRVGEAFF. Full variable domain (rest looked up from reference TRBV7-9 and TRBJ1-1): DTGVSQNPRHKITKRGQNVTFRCDPISEHNRLYWYRQTLGQGPEFLTYFQNEAQLEKSRLLSDRFSAERPKGSFSTLEIQRTEQGDSAMYLCASNRDRVGEAFFGQGTRLTVV.

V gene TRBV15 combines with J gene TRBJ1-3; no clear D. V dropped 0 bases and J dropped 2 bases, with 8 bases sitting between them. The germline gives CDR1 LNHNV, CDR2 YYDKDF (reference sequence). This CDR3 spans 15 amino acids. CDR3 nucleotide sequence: TGTGCCACCAGCAGAGAAGCTGGGGCTGGAAACACCATATATTTT. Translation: CATSREAGAGNTIYF.

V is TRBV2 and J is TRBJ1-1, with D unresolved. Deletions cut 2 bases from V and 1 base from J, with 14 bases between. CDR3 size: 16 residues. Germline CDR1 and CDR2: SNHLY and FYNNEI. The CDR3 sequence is CASSENLEGRNTEAFF. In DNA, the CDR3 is TGTGCCAGCAGTGAAAATCTGGAGGGTCGGAACACTGAAGCTTTCTTT. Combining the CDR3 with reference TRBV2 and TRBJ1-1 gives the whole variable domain EPEVTQTPSHQVTQMGQEVILRCVPISNHLYFYWYRQILGQKVEFLVSFYNNEISEKSEIFDDQFSVERPDGSNFTLKIRSTKLEDSAMYFCASSENLEGRNTEAFFGQGTRLTVV.

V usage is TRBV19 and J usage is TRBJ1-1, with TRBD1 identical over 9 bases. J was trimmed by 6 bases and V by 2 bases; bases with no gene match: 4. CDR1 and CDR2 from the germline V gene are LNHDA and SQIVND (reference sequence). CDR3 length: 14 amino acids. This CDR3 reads CASSIPGQGPEAFF. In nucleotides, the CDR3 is TGTGCCAGTAGTATACCGGGACAGGGCCCTGAAGCTTTCTTT.

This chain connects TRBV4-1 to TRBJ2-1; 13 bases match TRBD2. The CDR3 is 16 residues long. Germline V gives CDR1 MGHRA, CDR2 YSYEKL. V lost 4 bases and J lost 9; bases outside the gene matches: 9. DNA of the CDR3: TGCGCCAGCAGCCGGACGACTAGCGGGAGGAATGGTGAGCAGTTCTTC. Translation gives CASSRTTSGRNGEQFF.

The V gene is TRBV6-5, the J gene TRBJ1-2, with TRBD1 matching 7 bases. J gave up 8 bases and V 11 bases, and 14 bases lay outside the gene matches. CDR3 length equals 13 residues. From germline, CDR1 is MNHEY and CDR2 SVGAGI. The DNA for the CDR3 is TGTGCCGTTGCACGGGACAGACGTAGAGGCTACACCTTC. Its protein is CAVARDRRRGYTF.

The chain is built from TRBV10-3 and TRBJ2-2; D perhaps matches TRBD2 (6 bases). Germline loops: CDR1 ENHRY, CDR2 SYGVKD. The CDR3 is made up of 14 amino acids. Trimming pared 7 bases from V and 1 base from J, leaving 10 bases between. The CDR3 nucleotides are TGTGCCATCAACCCCGGGGGGAACACCGGGGAGCTGTTTTTT. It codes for CAINPGGNTGELFF.

The DNA of the CDR3 is TGTGCCAGCGGTTCGGGCAGGAGGGGCGATCAGCCCCAGCATTTT. This sequence encodes CASGSGRRGDQPQHF. The V and J genes are TRBV7-8 and TRBJ1-5, with a tentative D call TRBD1 (5 bases). Germline values: CDR1 SGHVS, CDR2 FQNEAQ. CDR3 length equals 15 residues. V was trimmed by 8 bases and J by 5 bases, leaving 19 bases between them.

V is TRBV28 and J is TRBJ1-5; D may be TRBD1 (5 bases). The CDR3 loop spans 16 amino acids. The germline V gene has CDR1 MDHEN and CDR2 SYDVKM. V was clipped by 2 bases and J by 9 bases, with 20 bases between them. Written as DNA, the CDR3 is TGTGCCAGCAGTTTAGATCCAGGGACCCATCCATGGCCCCAGCATTTT. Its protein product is CASSLDPGTHPWPQHF.